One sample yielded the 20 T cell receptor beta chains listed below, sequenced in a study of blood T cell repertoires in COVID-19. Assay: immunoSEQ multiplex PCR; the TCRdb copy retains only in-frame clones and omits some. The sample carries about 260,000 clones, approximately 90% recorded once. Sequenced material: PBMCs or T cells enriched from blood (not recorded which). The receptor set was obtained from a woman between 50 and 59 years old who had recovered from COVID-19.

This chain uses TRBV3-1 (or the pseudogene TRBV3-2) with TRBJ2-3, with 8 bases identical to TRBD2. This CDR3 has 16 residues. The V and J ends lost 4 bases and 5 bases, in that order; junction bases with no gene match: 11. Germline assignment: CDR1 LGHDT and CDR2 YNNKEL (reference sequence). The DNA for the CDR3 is TGTGCCAGCAGCCGAAGAGAACTAGCGGAGAGAGATACGCAGTATTTT. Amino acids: CASSRRELAERDTQYF.

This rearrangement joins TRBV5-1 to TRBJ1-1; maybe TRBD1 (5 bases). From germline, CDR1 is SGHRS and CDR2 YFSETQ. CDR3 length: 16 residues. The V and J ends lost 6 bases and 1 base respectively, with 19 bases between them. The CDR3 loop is CASMGGYRGSNTEAFF. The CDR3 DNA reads TGCGCCAGCATGGGGGGGTATCGAGGATCGAACACTGAAGCTTTCTTT.

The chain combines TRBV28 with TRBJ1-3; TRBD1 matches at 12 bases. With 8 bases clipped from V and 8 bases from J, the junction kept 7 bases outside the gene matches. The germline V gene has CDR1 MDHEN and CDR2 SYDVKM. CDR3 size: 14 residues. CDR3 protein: CASGTGGLRDTIYF. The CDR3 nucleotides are TGTGCCAGCGGGACAGGGGGCCTACGGGACACCATATATTTT.

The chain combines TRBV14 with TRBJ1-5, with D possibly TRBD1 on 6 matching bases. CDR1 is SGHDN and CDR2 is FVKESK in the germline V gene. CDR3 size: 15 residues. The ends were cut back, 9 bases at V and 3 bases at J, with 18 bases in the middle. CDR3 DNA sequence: TGTGCCAGGGGGGCAGGGGCATGGGACAATCAGCCCCAGCATTTT. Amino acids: CARGAGAWDNQPQHF.

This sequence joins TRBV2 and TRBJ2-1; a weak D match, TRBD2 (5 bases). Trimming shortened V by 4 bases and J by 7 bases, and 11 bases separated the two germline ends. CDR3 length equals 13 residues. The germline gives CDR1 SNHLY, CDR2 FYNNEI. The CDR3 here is CASSVGGLNEQFF. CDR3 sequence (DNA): TGTGCCAGCAGTGTTGGCGGGCTGAATGAGCAGTTCTTC.

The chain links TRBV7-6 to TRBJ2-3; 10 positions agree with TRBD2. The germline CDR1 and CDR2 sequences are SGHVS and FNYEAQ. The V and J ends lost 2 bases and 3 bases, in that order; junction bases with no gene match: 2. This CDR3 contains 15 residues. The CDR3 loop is CASSLPTSGTDTQYF. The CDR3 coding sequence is TGTGCCAGCAGCTTACCGACTAGCGGGACAGATACGCAGTATTTT.

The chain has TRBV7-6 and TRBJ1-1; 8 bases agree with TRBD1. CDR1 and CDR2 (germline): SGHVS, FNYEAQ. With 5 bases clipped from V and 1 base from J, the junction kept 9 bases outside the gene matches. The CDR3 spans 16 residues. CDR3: CASSLYSGTGNTEAFF. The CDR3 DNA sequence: TGTGCCAGCAGCCTTTATTCGGGGACAGGGAACACTGAAGCTTTCTTT.

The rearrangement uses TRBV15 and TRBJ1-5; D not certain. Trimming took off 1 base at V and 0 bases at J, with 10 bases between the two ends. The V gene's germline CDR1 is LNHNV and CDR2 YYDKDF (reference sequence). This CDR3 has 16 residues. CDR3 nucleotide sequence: TGTGCCACCAGCAGAGGGTCTGGCGGTAGCAATCAGCCCCAGCATTTT. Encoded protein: CATSRGSGGSNQPQHF.

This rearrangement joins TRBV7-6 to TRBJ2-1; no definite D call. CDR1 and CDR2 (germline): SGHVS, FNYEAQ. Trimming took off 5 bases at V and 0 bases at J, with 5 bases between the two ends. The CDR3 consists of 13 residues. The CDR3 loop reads CASSPGSYNEQFF. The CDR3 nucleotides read TGTGCCAGCAGCCCGGGCTCCTACAATGAGCAGTTCTTC. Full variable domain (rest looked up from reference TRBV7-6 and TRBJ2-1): GAGVSQSPRYKVTKRGQDVALRCDPISGHVSLYWYRQALGQGPEFLTYFNYEAQQDKSGLPNDRFSAERPEGSISTLTIQRTEQRDSAMYRCASSPGSYNEQFFGPGTRLTVL.

CDR3 DNA: TGTGCCAGCAGCTTACGGGTAGAATCCTACAATGAGCAGTTCTTC. This codes for CASSLRVESYNEQFF. This rearrangement joins TRBV7-2 to TRBJ2-1, with D unclear. Germline CDR1 and CDR2: SGHTA and FQGNSA. Trimming removed 2 bases from V and 1 base from J, with 9 bases in between. This CDR3 has 15 residues. Full variable domain (remainder filled in from reference TRBV7-2 and TRBJ2-1): GAGVSQSPSNKVTEKGKDVELRCDPISGHTALYWYRQSLGQGLEFLIYFQGNSAPDKSGLPSDRFSAERTGGSVSTLTIQRTQQEDSAVYLCASSLRVESYNEQFFGPGTRLTVL.

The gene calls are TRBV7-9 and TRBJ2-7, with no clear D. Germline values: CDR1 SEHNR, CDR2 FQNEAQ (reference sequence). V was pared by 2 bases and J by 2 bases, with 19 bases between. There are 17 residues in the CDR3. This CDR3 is CASSLHPLTGGTYEQYF. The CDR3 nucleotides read TGTGCCAGCAGCTTACATCCCTTGACGGGTGGTACCTACGAGCAGTACTTC. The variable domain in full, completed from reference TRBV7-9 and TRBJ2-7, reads DTGVSQNPRHKITKRGQNVTFRCDPISEHNRLYWYRQTLGQGPEFLTYFQNEAQLEKSRLLSDRFSAERPKGSFSTLEIQRTEQGDSAMYLCASSLHPLTGGTYEQYFGPGTRLTVT.

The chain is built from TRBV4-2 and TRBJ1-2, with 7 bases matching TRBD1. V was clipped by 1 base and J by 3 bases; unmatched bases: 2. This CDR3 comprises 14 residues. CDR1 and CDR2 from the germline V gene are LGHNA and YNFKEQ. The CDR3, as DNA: TGTGCCAGCAGCCAAGGAGACAGGGACTATGGCTACACCTTC. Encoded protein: CASSQGDRDYGYTF.

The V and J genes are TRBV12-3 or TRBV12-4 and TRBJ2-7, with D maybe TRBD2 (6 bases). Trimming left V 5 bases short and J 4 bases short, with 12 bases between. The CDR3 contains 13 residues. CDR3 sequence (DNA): TGTGCCAGCAGTGCGGGACTTGAATACGAGCAGTACTTC. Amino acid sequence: CASSAGLEYEQYF.

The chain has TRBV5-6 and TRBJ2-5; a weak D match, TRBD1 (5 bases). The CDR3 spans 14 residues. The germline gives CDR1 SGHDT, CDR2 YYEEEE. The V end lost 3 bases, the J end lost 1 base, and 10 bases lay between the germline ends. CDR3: CASSSQGFQETQYF. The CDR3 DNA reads TGTGCCAGCAGCTCTCAGGGTTTCCAAGAGACCCAGTACTTC.

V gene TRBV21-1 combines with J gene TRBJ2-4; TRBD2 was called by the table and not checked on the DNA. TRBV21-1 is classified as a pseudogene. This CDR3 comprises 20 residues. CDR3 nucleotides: TGTGCCAGCAGCAAAGCCGAAGAACTAGCGGGAGGGGTAGCCAAAAACATTCAGTACTTC. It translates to CASSKAEELAGGVAKNIQYF.

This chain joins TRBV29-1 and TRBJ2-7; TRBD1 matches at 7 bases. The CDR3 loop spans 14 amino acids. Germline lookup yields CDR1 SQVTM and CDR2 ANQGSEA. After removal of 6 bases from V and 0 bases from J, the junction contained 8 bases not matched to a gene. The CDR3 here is CSVADRSSSYEQYF. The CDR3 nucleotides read TGCAGCGTCGCGGACAGGTCAAGCTCCTACGAGCAGTACTTC.

The CDR3 is CASSYSGNEKLFF. In DNA, the CDR3 is TGTGCCAGCAGTTACTCCGGTAATGAAAAACTGTTTTTT. The rearrangement links TRBV6-5 to TRBJ1-4; D call uncertain. CDR1 is MNHEY and CDR2 is SVGAGI in the germline V gene. CDR3 length: 13 residues. The V gene lost 0 bases and the J gene lost 4 bases, with 3 bases spanning the gap.

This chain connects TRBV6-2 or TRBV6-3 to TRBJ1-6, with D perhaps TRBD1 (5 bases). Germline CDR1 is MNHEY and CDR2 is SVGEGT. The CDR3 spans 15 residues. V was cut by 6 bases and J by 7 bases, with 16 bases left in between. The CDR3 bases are TGTGCCAGCAGCCCAGGGAGTCTGGGGAATTCACCCCTCCACTTT. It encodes CASSPGSLGNSPLHF.

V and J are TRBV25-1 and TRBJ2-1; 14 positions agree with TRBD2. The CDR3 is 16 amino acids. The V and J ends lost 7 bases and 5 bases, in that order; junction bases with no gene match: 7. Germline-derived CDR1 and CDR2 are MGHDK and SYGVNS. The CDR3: CASNPPGLAGDNEQFF. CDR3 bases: TGTGCCAGCAACCCCCCGGGACTAGCGGGAGACAATGAGCAGTTCTTC. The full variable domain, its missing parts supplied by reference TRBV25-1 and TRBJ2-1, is EADIYQTPRYLVIGTGKKITLECSQTMGHDKMYWYQQDPGMELHLIHYSYGVNSTEKGDLSSESTVSRIRTEHFPLTLESARPSHTSQYLCASNPPGLAGDNEQFFGPGTRLTVL.

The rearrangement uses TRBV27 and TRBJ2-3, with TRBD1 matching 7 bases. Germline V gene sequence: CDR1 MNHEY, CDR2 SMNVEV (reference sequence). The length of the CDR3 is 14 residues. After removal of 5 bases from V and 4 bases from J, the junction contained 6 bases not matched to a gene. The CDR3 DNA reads TGTGCCAGCAGTCTGCAAGGGGGCGCAGATACGCAGTATTTT. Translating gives CASSLQGGADTQYF.